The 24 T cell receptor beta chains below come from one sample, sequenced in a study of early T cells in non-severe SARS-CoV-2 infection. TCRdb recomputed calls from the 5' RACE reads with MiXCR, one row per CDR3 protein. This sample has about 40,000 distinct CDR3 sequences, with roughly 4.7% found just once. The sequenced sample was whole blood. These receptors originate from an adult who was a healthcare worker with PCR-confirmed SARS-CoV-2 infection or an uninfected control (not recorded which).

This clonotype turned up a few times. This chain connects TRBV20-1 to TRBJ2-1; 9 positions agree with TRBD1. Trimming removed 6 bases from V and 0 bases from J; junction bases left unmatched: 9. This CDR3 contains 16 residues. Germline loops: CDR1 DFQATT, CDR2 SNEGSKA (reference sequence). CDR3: CSAERTGASSYNEQFF. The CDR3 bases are TGCAGTGCAGAGCGGACAGGGGCGAGCTCCTACAATGAGCAGTTCTTC.

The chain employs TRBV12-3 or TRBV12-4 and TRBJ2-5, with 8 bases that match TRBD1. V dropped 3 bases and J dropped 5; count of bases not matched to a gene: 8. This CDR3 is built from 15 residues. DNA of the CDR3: TGTGCCAGCAGTTTCGGGCAGGGGGACAGGGAGACCCAGTACTTC. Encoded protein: CASSFGQGDRETQYF.

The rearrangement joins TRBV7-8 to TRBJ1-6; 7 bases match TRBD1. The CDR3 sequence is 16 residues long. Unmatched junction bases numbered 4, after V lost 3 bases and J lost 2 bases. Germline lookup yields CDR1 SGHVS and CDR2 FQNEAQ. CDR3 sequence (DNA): TGTGCCAGCAGCTTTTCGACAGGGACCTATAATTCACCCCTCCACTTT. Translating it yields CASSFSTGTYNSPLHF.

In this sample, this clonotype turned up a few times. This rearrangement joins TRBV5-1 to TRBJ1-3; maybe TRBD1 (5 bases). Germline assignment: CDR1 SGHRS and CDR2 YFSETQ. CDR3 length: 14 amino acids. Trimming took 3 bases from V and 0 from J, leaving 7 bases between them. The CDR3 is CASSWGDSGNTIYF. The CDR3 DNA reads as TGCGCCAGCAGCTGGGGGGACTCTGGAAACACCATATATTTT.

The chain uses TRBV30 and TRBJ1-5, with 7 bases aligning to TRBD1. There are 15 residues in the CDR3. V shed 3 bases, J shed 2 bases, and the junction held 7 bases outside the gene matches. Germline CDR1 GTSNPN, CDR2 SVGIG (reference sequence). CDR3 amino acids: CAWSFRDSRNQPQHF. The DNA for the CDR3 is TGTGCCTGGAGCTTCCGGGACAGTCGCAATCAGCCCCAGCATTTT.

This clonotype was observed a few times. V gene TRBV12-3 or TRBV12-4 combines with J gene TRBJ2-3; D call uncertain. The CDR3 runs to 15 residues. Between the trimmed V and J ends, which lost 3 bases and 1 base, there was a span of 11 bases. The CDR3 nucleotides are TGTGCCAGCAGTTTTGGGCCAGGTCGCACAGATACGCAGTATTTT. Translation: CASSFGPGRTDTQYF.

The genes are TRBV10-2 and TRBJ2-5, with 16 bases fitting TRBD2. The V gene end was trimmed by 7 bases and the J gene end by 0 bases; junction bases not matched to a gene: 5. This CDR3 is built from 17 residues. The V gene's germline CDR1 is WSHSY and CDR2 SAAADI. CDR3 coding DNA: TGCGCCAGCATACCGGGACTAGCGGGAGGGAACCAAGAGACCCAGTACTTC. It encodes CASIPGLAGGNQETQYF.

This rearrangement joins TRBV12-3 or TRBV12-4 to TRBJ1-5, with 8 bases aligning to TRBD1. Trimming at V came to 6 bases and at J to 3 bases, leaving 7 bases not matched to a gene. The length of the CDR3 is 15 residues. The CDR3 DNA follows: TGTGCCAGCAGCCCGGGACAGGTATACAATCAGCCCCAGCATTTT. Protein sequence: CASSPGQVYNQPQHF.

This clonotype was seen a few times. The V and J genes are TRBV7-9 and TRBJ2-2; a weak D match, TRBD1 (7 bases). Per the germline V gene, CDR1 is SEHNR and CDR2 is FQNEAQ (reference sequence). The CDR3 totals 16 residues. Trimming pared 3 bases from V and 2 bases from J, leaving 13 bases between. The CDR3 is CASSFRRGVNTGELFF. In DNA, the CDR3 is TGTGCCAGCAGCTTTCGCAGGGGGGTAAACACCGGGGAGCTGTTTTTT.

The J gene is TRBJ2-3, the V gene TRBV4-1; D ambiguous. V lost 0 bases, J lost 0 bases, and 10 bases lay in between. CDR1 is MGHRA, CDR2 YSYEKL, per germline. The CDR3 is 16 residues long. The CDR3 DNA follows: TGCGCCAGCAGCCAAGAAGCCAGACCTAGCACAGATACGCAGTATTTT. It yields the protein CASSQEARPSTDTQYF.

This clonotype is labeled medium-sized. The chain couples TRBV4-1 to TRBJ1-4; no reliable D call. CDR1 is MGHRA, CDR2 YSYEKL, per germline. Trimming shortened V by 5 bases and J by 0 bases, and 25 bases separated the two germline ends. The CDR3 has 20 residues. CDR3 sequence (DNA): TGCGCCAGCAGCTCGACGAGGGCACGAAGTGGGGAAGCAACTAATGAAAAACTGTTTTTT. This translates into CASSSTRARSGEATNEKLFF.

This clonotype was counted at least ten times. CDR3 nucleotides: TGCAGTGCTAGAGATGAGTGGGTTTATGGCTACACCTTC. This sequence encodes CSARDEWVYGYTF. The rearrangement joins TRBV20-1 to TRBJ1-2, with D unresolved. Germline CDR1 and CDR2: DFQATT and SNEGSKA (reference sequence). Trimming cost V 0 bases and J 5 bases, with 10 bases left between them. This CDR3 is built from 13 residues.

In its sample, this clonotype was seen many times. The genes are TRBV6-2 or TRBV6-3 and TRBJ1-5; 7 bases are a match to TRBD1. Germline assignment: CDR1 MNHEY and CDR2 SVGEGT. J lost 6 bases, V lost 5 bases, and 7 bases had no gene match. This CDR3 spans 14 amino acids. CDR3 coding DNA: TGTGCCAGCAGTACGACAGGGAAGGGTCAGCCCCAGCATTTT. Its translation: CASSTTGKGQPQHF.

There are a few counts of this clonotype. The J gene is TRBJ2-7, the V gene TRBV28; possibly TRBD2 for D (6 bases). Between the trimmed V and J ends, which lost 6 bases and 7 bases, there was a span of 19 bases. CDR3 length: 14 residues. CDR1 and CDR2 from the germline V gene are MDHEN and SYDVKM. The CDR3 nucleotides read TGTGCCAGCAGGCGCCCGGAGGGCTTACGTGAGCAGTACTTC. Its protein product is CASRRPEGLREQYF.

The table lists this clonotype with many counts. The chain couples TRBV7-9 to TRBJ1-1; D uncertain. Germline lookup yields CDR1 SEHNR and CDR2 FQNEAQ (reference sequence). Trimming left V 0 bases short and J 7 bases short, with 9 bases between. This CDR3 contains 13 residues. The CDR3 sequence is CASSLADESEAFF. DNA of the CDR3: TGTGCCAGCAGCTTAGCAGACGAAAGTGAAGCTTTCTTT.

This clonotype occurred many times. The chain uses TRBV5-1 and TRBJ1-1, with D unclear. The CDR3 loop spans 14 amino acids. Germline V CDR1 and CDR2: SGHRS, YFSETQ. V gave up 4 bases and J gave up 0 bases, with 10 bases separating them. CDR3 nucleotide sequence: TGCGCCAGCAGCCCCGACGGCGTGAACACTGAAGCTTTCTTT. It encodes CASSPDGVNTEAFF.

CDR3 in amino acids: CASNPQGRSQPQHF. The CDR3 DNA follows: TGTGCCAGCAACCCACAGGGTAGAAGTCAGCCCCAGCATTTT. J is TRBJ1-5 and V is TRBV12-3 or TRBV12-4; tentative D call: TRBD1 (6 bases). V lost 7 bases, J lost 6 bases, and 16 bases lay in between. CDR3 length: 14 residues.

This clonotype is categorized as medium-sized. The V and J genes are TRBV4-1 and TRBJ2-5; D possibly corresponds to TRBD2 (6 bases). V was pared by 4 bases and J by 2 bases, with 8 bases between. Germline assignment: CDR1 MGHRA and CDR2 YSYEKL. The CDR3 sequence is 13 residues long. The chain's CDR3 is CASSRSGQETQYF. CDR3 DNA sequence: TGCGCCAGCAGCCGGAGCGGGCAAGAGACCCAGTACTTC.

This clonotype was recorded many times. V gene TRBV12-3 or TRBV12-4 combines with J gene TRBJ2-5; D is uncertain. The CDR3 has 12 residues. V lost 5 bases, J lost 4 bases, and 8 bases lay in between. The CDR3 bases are TGTGCCAGCAGTCCCCGACGAGAGACCCAGTACTTC. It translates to CASSPRRETQYF.

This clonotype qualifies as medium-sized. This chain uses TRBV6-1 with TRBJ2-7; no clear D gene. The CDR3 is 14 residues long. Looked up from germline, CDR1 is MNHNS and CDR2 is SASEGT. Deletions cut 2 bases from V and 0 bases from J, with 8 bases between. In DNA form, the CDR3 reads TGTGCCAGCAGTGAAACCCTAAACTCCTACGAGCAGTACTTC. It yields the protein CASSETLNSYEQYF.

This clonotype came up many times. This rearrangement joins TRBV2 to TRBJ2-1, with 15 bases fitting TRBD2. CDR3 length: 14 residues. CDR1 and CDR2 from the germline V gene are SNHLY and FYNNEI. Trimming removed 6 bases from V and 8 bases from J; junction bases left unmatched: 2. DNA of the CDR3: TGTGCCAGCAGCCGGACTAGCGGGAGGGATGAGCAGTTCTTC. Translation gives CASSRTSGRDEQFF.

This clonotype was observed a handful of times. CDR3 nucleotides: TGCAGCGCCGCGGAGGGATCCTACGAGCAGTACTTC. Its protein product is CSAAEGSYEQYF. This chain uses TRBV29-1 with TRBJ2-7; perhaps TRBD2 as D (6 bases). The germline V and J ends were trimmed by 7 bases and 1 base, with 11 bases remaining between them. The CDR3 runs 12 residues. Germline lookup yields CDR1 SQVTM and CDR2 ANQGSEA.

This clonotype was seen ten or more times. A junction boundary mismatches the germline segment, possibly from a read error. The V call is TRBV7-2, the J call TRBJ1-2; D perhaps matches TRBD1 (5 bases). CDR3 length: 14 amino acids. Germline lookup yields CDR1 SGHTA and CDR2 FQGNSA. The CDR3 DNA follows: TGTGCCAGCAGTTTAGGCCAGGGAAACTATGGCTACACCTTC. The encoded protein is CASSLGQGNYGYTF.

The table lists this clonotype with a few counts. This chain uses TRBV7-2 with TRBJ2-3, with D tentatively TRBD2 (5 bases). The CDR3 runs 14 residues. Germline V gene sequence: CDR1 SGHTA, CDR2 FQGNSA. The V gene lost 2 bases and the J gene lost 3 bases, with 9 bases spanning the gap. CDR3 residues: CASSLRLATDTQYF. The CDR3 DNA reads TGTGCCAGCAGCTTAAGGCTAGCAACAGATACGCAGTATTTT.